This is a list of T cell receptor beta chains from one sample in a study of shared clonotypes between healthy human individuals. Sequencing was performed with immunoSEQ multiplex PCR; in TCRdb, only in-frame clones are kept and a portion is missing. The data contain 550,000 to 750,000 clones, about 95% of them singletons. Sequencing was carried out using naive CD8+ T cells sorted from blood. The source of these receptors is a woman aged 25 to 39 in good health. The CDR3 runs from the conserved cysteine through the conserved F or W. Clone size appears in some rows only: once, few, many, or a class for an expanded clone.

size: -
V: TRBV25-1
CDR3: CASSESDSSSLEKLFF

size: -
V: TRBV19
CDR3: CASSIVEWDSAFSLYF

size: -
V: TRBV13
CDR3: CASSLGQNTEAFF

size: -
V: TRBV7-8
CDR3: CASSHHDAPANTGELFF

size: -
V: TRBV28
CDR3: CASSLGIWTGGPPSNTGELFF

size: -
V: TRBV28
CDR3: CASRGFHGQKVYGYTF

size: -
V: TRBV14
CDR3: CASSPRLGEGYNEQFF

size: -
V: TRBV29-1
CDR3: CSVRGQGMSYEQYF

size: -
V: TRBV10-2
CDR3: CASEGGHYEQYF

size: -
V: TRBV29-1
CDR3: CSVEEPSTDTQYF

size: -
V: TRBV7-6
CDR3: CASSLGGLLAGVAEQYF

size: once
V: TRBV28
CDR3: CASSRTSNQPQHF

size: -
V: TRBV27
CDR3: CASALGGGYGYGYTF